Each of the 5 T cell receptor beta chains below was sequenced from the same sample in a study of technical replicates of blood from several donors. Clones were read by immunoSEQ multiplex PCR, and TCRdb kept only the in-frame ones, dropping some. The data show 75,000 to 95,000 clones, 95% seen once. Material: T cells isolated from PBMCs. The receptors come from a human donor in good health.

This sequence joins TRBV6-1 and TRBJ2-4, with D perhaps matching TRBD2 (5 bases). CDR3 length: 15 amino acids. The germline gives CDR1 MNHNS, CDR2 SASEGT. V lost 7 bases, J lost 0 bases, and 13 bases lay in between. CDR3 region: CASTLERLAKNIQYF. The CDR3, as DNA: TGTGCCAGCACCCTGGAGCGGCTAGCCAAAAACATTCAGTACTTC.

The chain employs TRBV30 and TRBJ2-1; 7 bases fit TRBD2. With V trimmed by 7 bases and J by 6 bases, 6 bases remained unmatched. CDR3 length: 12 residues. Germline CDR1 reads GTSNPN; CDR2 reads SVGIG (reference sequence). CDR3 residues: CASTTSINEQFF. CDR3 nucleotide sequence: TGTGCCTCAACGACTAGCATCAATGAGCAGTTCTTC.

The rearrangement links TRBV4-1 to TRBJ2-2, with D tentatively TRBD1 (6 bases). This CDR3 is built from 17 residues. Germline assignment: CDR1 MGHRA and CDR2 YSYEKL. The germline V and J ends were trimmed by 1 base and 8 bases, with 20 bases remaining between them. CDR3 residues: CASSQGPTTGITGELFF. Here the CDR3 DNA reads TGCGCCAGCAGCCAAGGCCCCACAACAGGGATCACAGGGGAGCTGTTTTTT.

The chain uses TRBV19 and TRBJ2-3; D is undetermined. V lost 7 bases, J lost 10 bases, and 12 bases lay in between. CDR3 length: 11 amino acids. Germline V lookup: CDR1 LNHDA, CDR2 SQIVND (reference sequence). The CDR3 DNA sequence: TGTGCCAGTACAGACAAGTATGCGCAGTATTTT. It yields the protein CASTDKYAQYF.

V gene TRBV7-2 combines with J gene TRBJ1-2, with a weak D call TRBD1 (5 bases). Per the germline V gene, CDR1 is SGHTA and CDR2 is FQGNSA. Trimming shortened V by 2 bases and J by 0 bases, and 10 bases separated the two germline ends. The length of the CDR3 is 15 residues. The CDR3 DNA reads TGTGCCAGCAGCTTATGGGGCCAAACTAACTATGGCTACACCTTC. Protein sequence: CASSLWGQTNYGYTF. The full variable domain, rest sourced from reference TRBV7-2 and TRBJ1-2, is GAGVSQSPSNKVTEKGKDVELRCDPISGHTALYWYRQSLGQGLEFLIYFQGNSAPDKSGLPSDRFSAERTGGSVSTLTIQRTQQEDSAVYLCASSLWGQTNYGYTFGSGTRLTVV.